Listed below are T cell receptor beta chains from one sample, sequenced in a study of siplizumab effects on memory and regulatory T cells. Sequenced by immunoSEQ multiplex PCR; TCRdb stores in-frame clones only, minus some. Found here are fewer than 80,000 clones, roughly 93% of them singletons; the top ten hold 4.5% to 5%. The sequenced sample consisted of CD8+ T cells sorted from blood. These receptors were collected from a human donor in good health. CDR3s include the opening cysteine and the closing phenylalanine or tryptophan. D genes are given only for firm matches. A row's size may be missing; if present it is once, few, many or a size class.

d_call	clone_size	v_call	j_call	cdr3_aa	cdr3_nt
TRBD1	NA	TRBV9	TRBJ1-1	CASSVDRGPEAFF	TGTGCCAGCAGCGTGGACAGGGGGCCTGAAGCTTTCTTT
NA	medium-sized	TRBV6-5	TRBJ2-7	CASSYSPESSYEQYF	TGTGCCAGCAGTTACTCGCCGGAGAGCTCCTACGAGCAGTACTTC
TRBD2	NA	TRBV11-3	TRBJ2-1	CASSSPTSGGGDEQFF	TGTGCCAGCAGCTCACCTACTAGCGGGGGTGGCGATGAGCAGTTCTTC
TRBD2	once	TRBV6-5	TRBJ2-7	CASSYGLADYEQYF	TGTGCCAGCAGTTACGGACTAGCCGACTACGAGCAGTACTTC
NA	NA	TRBV7-2	TRBJ2-4	CASSFVDLANIQYF	TGTGCCAGCAGCTTCGTGGACTTAGCTAACATTCAGTACTTC
NA	NA	TRBV2	TRBJ1-3	CASSGGQGTFSGNTIYF	TGTGCCAGCAGTGGGGGGCAGGGGACGTTCTCTGGAAACACCATATATTTT
TRBD2	once	TRBV7-7	TRBJ2-5	CASSSWGRGGQGETQYF	TGTGCCAGCAGCTCCTGGGGACGGGGGGGCCAAGGAGAGACCCAGTACTTC
TRBD1	NA	TRBV20-1	TRBJ1-3	CSASLWTGIYF	TGCAGTGCTAGTCTCTGGACAGGTATATATTTT
NA	NA	TRBV7-6	TRBJ1-3	CASSQMGSGNTIYF	TGTGCCAGCAGCCAGATGGGGTCTGGAAACACCATATATTTT
NA	once	TRBV5-6	TRBJ2-5	CASSANRDIEPYF	TGTGCCAGCAGCGCAAACCGGGACATAGAACCGTACTTC
TRBD1	once	TRBV9	TRBJ1-2	CASSVTFTGGADGYTF	TGTGCCAGCAGCGTAACCTTCACAGGGGGCGCCGATGGCTACACCTTC
NA	NA	TRBV5-7	TRBJ2-3	CASSLAGWGGPQCTDTQYF	TGTGCCAGCAGCTTGGCCGGGTGGGGGGGCCCCCAATGCACAGATACGCAGTATTTT
TRBD2	NA	TRBV5-1	TRBJ2-5	CASSYSGLAGGPGETQYF	TGCGCCAGCAGCTACTCCGGGCTAGCGGGGGGGCCGGGGGAGACCCAGTACTTC
NA	NA	TRBV4-1	TRBJ2-7	CASSQETASEQYF	TGCGCCAGCAGCCAAGAGACAGCCAGCGAGCAGTACTTC
TRBD1	NA	TRBV13	TRBJ1-5	CASSAGTDSNQPQHF	TGTGCCAGCAGCGCAGGGACAGATAGCAATCAGCCCCAGCATTTT
TRBD2	NA	TRBV7-3	TRBJ2-3	CASSAERGGPDTQYF	TGTGCCAGCAGCGCCGAGCGGGGGGGCCCGGATACGCAGTATTTT
NA	NA	TRBV19	TRBJ1-1	CASSTPPGAEAFF	TGTGCCAGTAGTACACCCCCTGGAGCTGAAGCTTTCTTT
NA	NA	TRBV9	TRBJ1-1	CASSVDLGNAESFF	TGTGCCAGCAGCGTAGATCTGGGGAATGCTGAATCTTTCTTT
NA	once	TRBV4-1	TRBJ2-7	CASSLGHGTYEQYF	TGCGCCAGCAGCCTCGGACACGGCACCTACGAGCAGTACTTC
TRBD2	NA	TRBV6-5	TRBJ2-7	CASSYSTSGTSYEQYF	TGTGCCAGCAGTTACTCGACTAGCGGGACCTCCTACGAGCAGTACTTC
NA	NA	TRBV4-3	TRBJ1-1	CASSQEGGRGYTEAFF	TGCGCCAGCAGCCAAGAGGGGGGCAGGGGATATACTGAAGCTTTCTTT
NA	NA	TRBV27	TRBJ1-2	CASAAGTNYGYTF	TGTGCCAGTGCGGCCGGGACCAACTATGGCTACACCTTC
NA	NA	TRBV27	TRBJ1-5	CASSFGWGQPQHF	TGTGCCAGCAGTTTTGGATGGGGTCAGCCCCAGCATTTT
NA	NA	TRBV15	TRBJ2-7	CATSTRGGSLPWEQYF	TGTGCCACCAGCACCCGTGGGGGAAGCCTACCCTGGGAGCAGTACTTC
TRBD1	NA	TRBV5-4	TRBJ1-1	CASSLWIPGQGASGNTEAFF	TGTGCCAGCAGCTTGTGGATACCGGGACAGGGGGCCTCTGGGAACACTGAAGCTTTCTTT
NA	NA	TRBV13	TRBJ1-1	CASSFRAGTLMNTEAFF	TGTGCCAGCAGCTTTCGCGCGGGGACCCTAATGAACACTGAAGCTTTCTTT
TRBD1	NA	TRBV19	TRBJ1-4	CASSMGQGANEKLFF	TGTGCCAGTAGTATGGGACAGGGGGCTAATGAAAAACTGTTTTTT
NA	NA	TRBV5-4	TRBJ2-7	CASSFSGDEQYF	TGTGCCAGCAGCTTCTCAGGGGACGAGCAGTACTTC
NA	NA	TRBV9	TRBJ2-1	CASSVAPRGHYNEQFF	TGTGCCAGCAGCGTAGCGCCTCGGGGACATTACAATGAGCAGTTCTTC
NA	NA	TRBV27	TRBJ1-5	CASSLGGGGQPQHF	TGTGCCAGCAGTTTAGGCGGGGGGGGCCAGCCCCAGCATTTT
NA	NA	TRBV27	TRBJ2-7	CASSLSTYSYEQYF	TGTGCCAGCAGTTTGAGTACTTACTCCTACGAGCAGTACTTC
TRBD1	NA	TRBV28	TRBJ2-7	CASRGQGYEQYF	TGTGCCAGCAGGGGACAGGGCTACGAGCAGTACTTC
NA	NA	TRBV19	TRBJ2-2	CASSIGHDTGELFF	TGTGCCAGTAGTATTGGTCACGACACCGGGGAGCTGTTTTTT
TRBD1	once	TRBV7-9	TRBJ1-5	CASSLDRDEGQPQHF	TGTGCCAGCAGTCTGGACAGGGACGAAGGTCAGCCCCAGCATTTT
NA	NA	TRBV5-4	TRBJ2-2	CASNWGTGELFF	TGTGCCAGCAATTGGGGAACCGGGGAGCTGTTTTTT
TRBD2	NA	TRBV9	TRBJ2-1	CASSLGGGTYNEQFF	TGTGCCAGCAGCTTAGGCGGGGGGACCTACAATGAGCAGTTCTTC
NA	NA	TRBV11-2	TRBJ2-7	CASRIYTTGEQYF	TGTGCCAGCAGGATATACACAACAGGGGAGCAGTACTTC
NA	NA	TRBV20-1	TRBJ2-7	CSAKWFYEQYF	TGCAGTGCTAAATGGTTTTACGAGCAGTACTTC
NA	few	TRBV11-2	TRBJ1-1	CASSLGGATEAFF	TGTGCCAGCAGCTTAGGAGGGGCCACTGAAGCTTTCTTT
NA	NA	TRBV7-9	TRBJ2-3	CASSLAISTDTQYF	TGTGCCAGCAGCTTGGCTATCAGCACAGATACGCAGTATTTT
NA	NA	TRBV28	TRBJ1-1	CASSFSGGTEAFF	TGTGCCAGCAGTTTCAGTGGGGGCACTGAAGCTTTCTTT
NA	NA	TRBV28	TRBJ2-5	CASRGEGPTWETQYF	TGTGCCAGCAGGGGAGAGGGGCCCACGTGGGAGACCCAGTACTTC
NA	NA	TRBV7-6	TRBJ2-7	CASSLDPVGEQYF	TGTGCCAGCAGCTTGGACCCGGTCGGCGAGCAGTACTTC
TRBD2	NA	TRBV7-3	TRBJ2-5	CASSLTSGEETQYF	TGTGCCAGCAGCTTAACCAGCGGGGAAGAGACCCAGTACTTC
NA	NA	TRBV6-6	TRBJ2-3	CASRQGLADTQYF	TGTGCCAGCAGGCAGGGTTTAGCAGATACGCAGTATTTT
NA	once	TRBV7-2	TRBJ2-7	CASSFSRRDNPYEQYF	TGTGCCAGCAGCTTTTCTAGACGGGACAACCCCTACGAGCAGTACTTC
NA	NA	TRBV6-5	TRBJ2-7	CASRGTAAYEQYF	TGTGCCAGCAGGGGGACGGCAGCCTACGAGCAGTACTTC
NA	once	TRBV5-5	TRBJ1-1	CASSFFQANTEAFF	TGTGCCAGCAGCTTCTTCCAGGCGAACACTGAAGCTTTCTTT
NA	NA	TRBV7-2	TRBJ1-5	CASTPSGYSNQPQHF	TGTGCCAGCACCCCGTCCGGATATAGCAATCAGCCCCAGCATTTT
TRBD1	NA	TRBV6-1	TRBJ1-2	CASSPLGTAPLSYTF	TGTGCCAGCAGCCCCCTCGGGACAGCCCCTTTGAGCTACACCTTC
NA	NA	TRBV21-1	TRBJ2-7	CASSTDEWDRSYEQYF	TGTGCCAGCAGCACCGACGAGTGGGACAGATCCTACGAGCAGTACTTC
NA	NA	TRBV7-8	TRBJ1-1	CASSLANEAFF	TGTGCCAGCAGCTTAGCAAATGAAGCTTTCTTT
NA	NA	TRBV9	TRBJ1-6	CASSGVSSYNSPLHF	TGTGCCAGCAGCGGAGTGAGCTCCTATAATTCACCCCTCCACTTT
TRBD1	medium-sized	TRBV6-4	TRBJ2-2	CASSAGTGNTGELFF	TGTGCCAGCAGTGCTGGGACAGGGAACACCGGGGAGCTGTTTTTT
NA	NA	TRBV5-4	TRBJ1-6	CASSNGVASPLHF	TGTGCCAGCAGCAATGGCGTGGCATCACCCCTCCACTTT
NA	NA	TRBV7-2	TRBJ2-3	CASSRVSSTDTQYF	TGTGCCAGCAGCCGGGTTTCTAGCACAGATACGCAGTATTTT